This paragraph reports one T cell receptor (beta chain). The CDR3 is 18 residues long. Germline V gene data show CDR1 as LGHNT and CDR2 as FRNRAP. Trimming shortened V by 6 bases and J by 7 bases, and 28 bases separated the two germline ends. The sample originates from a study of blood T cell repertoires in COVID-19. Overall study: COVID-19 samples collected from the United States, Italy and Spain covered acute and convalescent phases.

Generated by immunoSEQ multiplex PCR, the TCRdb table keeps only in-frame clones and is missing some. The sample shows 71,000 or so clones, 75% to 95% of them seen only once. The chain employs TRBV12-5 and TRBJ2-1; weak D call: TRBD2 (5 bases). The TCR sequence derives from a woman between 18 and 29 years old with acute or convalescent COVID-19. Sequenced input: peripheral blood. CDR3 bases: TGTGCTAGTGGCCCCCCCCAGACCCTAGCAACCCGTAGGAATGAGCAGTTCTTC. Protein sequence: CASGPPQTLATRRNEQFF.